This T cell receptor (beta chain) was identified during a study of human T cells and chemical hapten exposure. Notes on the study in general: There was alopecia in the donors, so their immune response may differ from that of healthy people.

Stated time point: patch test 1, 2 weeks after DPC sensitization. Treatment specified: therapeutic diphenylcyclopropenone sensitization with weekly scalp DPC. Whole blood, unfractionated, served as the material for total RNA extraction. TCRdb ran MiXCR on the RACE reads and lists one entry per CDR3 protein. This sample has some 340,000 distinct CDR3 sequences, with roughly 6.9% found just once. To note about this clonotype: The antigen remains undetermined.

CDR1 and CDR2 from the germline V gene are SGHNT and YYREEE (reference sequence). The V end lost 4 bases, the J end lost 4 bases, and 14 bases lay between the germline ends. The CDR3 length is 14 residues. The input for sequencing was whole blood, taken in connection with sensitization to the hapten diphenylcyclopropenone (DPC). The rearrangement joins TRBV5-4 to TRBJ1-1; the D is unclear. This clonotype was sampled from a woman aged 18-29 years with alopecia areata. Some clones in this sample may be carry-over from other donors' samples. The CDR3 loop reads CASSPGSKGTEAFF. The CDR3 DNA sequence: TGTGCCAGCAGCCCGGGGAGTAAAGGCACTGAAGCTTTCTTT. Drawing the rest from reference TRBV5-4 and TRBJ1-1, the complete variable domain is ETGVTQSPTHLIKTRGQQVTLRCSSQSGHNTVSWYQQALGQGPQFIFQYYREEENGRGNFPPRFSGLQFPNYSSELNVNALELDDSALYLCASSPGSKGTEAFFGQGTRLTVV.